These T cell receptor beta chains were read from a single sample in a study of shared clonotypes between healthy human individuals. Sequencing used immunoSEQ multiplex PCR; TCRdb keeps in-frame clones, though not all of them. The table has about 2.3 million clones, over 85% seen once. The sequenced sample consisted of naive CD4+ T cells from PBMCs. These receptors originate from a man aged 18-30 years in good health. Some clones in this sample may be carry-over from other donors' samples. Each CDR3 is given with its conserved first and last residue. The D gene is left open where the match is weak. Where a row states a size, it is once, few, many or the class of an expanded clone; other rows omit it.

v_call	d_call	clone_size	j_call	cdr3_nt	cdr3_aa
TRBV10-3	TRBD2	.	TRBJ2-4	TGTGCCATCACGACCCGCGGGAGCTCTGTCAAAAACATTCAGTACTTC	CAITTRGSSVKNIQYF
TRBV11-3	.	.	TRBJ2-2	TGTGCCAGCAGTGCTGTACAGAACACCGGGGAGCTGTTTTTT	CASSAVQNTGELFF
TRBV6-6	.	.	TRBJ1-4	TGTGCCAGCAGTTACTTCGGTAATGAAAAACTGTTTTTT	CASSYFGNEKLFF
TRBV30	.	.	TRBJ1-6	TGTGCCTGGAGTGTACCCGGAAGCTCCTATAATTCACCCCTCCACTTT	CAWSVPGSSYNSPLHF
TRBV6-1	.	.	TRBJ1-2	TGTGCCAGCAGTGAAACACGAGGCTACACCTTC	CASSETRGYTF
TRBV11-3	.	.	TRBJ1-1	TGTGCCAGCAGCTTAAGGTCCAGCACTGAAGCTTTCTTT	CASSLRSSTEAFF
TRBV2	TRBD1	.	TRBJ1-3	TGTGCCAGCAGTGAAGACCCGGACAGGGGGCTCGGAAACACCATATATTTT	CASSEDPDRGLGNTIYF
TRBV18	TRBD1	.	TRBJ1-2	TGTGCCAGCTCACCACTGGGGACAGGGGATGGCTACACCTTC	CASSPLGTGDGYTF
TRBV12-5	.	.	TRBJ1-3	TGTGCTAGTGGTTTCCCCAGGGGCTTGGGTGGAAACACCATATATTTT	CASGFPRGLGGNTIYF
TRBV2	TRBD2	.	TRBJ2-5	TGTGCCAGCAGTGAGGGACTAGCTTCCCAAGAGACCCAGTACTTC	CASSEGLASQETQYF
TRBV6-1	TRBD2	.	TRBJ2-7	TGTGCCAGCAGTGACGGACTAGCGGTATCCTACGAGCAGTACTTC	CASSDGLAVSYEQYF
TRBV5-1	.	.	TRBJ1-2	TGCGCCAGCAGCCTAGATTTTATTATGGACAGACCTAACTATGGCTACACCTTC	CASSLDFIMDRPNYGYTF
TRBV6-5	.	.	TRBJ2-7	TGTGCCAGCAGACCTGACAGTTACTACGAGCAGTACTTC	CASRPDSYYEQYF
TRBV2	.	.	TRBJ2-2	TGTGCCAGCAGTGTAGAGGGGAAGGGCACCGGGGAGCTGTTTTTT	CASSVEGKGTGELFF
TRBV4-1	TRBD1	.	TRBJ2-1	TGCGCCAGCAGCCGGACAGGGGGACCCTACAATGAGCAGTTCTTC	CASSRTGGPYNEQFF
TRBV25-1	.	.	TRBJ1-4	TGTGCCAGCAGCCCTTCGACGGGTGCAACTAATGAAAAACTGTTTTTT	CASSPSTGATNEKLFF
TRBV6-6	.	.	TRBJ1-1	TGTGCCAGCAGTTACGGGTCTATGGCTGAAGCTTTCTTT	CASSYGSMAEAFF
TRBV5-5	.	.	TRBJ1-1	TGTGCCAGCAGCTTGCCAGGCCTTGAAGCTTTCTTT	CASSLPGLEAFF
TRBV5-1	TRBD1	once	TRBJ1-2	TGCGCCAGCAGCACCTGGACAGGGGAAGGGGAAGGCTACACCTTC	CASSTWTGEGEGYTF
TRBV6-1	TRBD1	.	TRBJ1-3	TGTGCCAGCAAATGGACAGGGACTCTAGACACCATATATTTT	CASKWTGTLDTIYF
TRBV28	TRBD2	.	TRBJ2-2	TGTGCCAGCAAAACCACGGGCGGGAGGCCCGGGGAGCTGTTTTTT	CASKTTGGRPGELFF
TRBV6-5	TRBD2	.	TRBJ2-2	TGTGCCACCCACCCCGTACTAGCGTCGAACGGGGAGCTGTTTTTT	CATHPVLASNGELFF
TRBV27	TRBD2	.	TRBJ2-7	TGTGCCAATACCGGGACTAGCGGGAGTAGTTTATACGAGCAGTACTTC	CANTGTSGSSLYEQYF
TRBV15	.	.	TRBJ1-2	TGTGCCACCAGCAGAGAGGGGATCCAGGACAACAATGGCTACACCTTC	CATSREGIQDNNGYTF
TRBV18	.	.	TRBJ2-1	TGTGCCAGCTCACCGCAAGCGGGACAGAAAAACTACAATGAGCAGTTCTTC	CASSPQAGQKNYNEQFF
TRBV19	TRBD1	.	TRBJ2-5	TGTGCCAGTAGTATTAAGGGACAGGGTGGGGAGACCCAGTACTTC	CASSIKGQGGETQYF
TRBV23-1	TRBD2	.	TRBJ2-1	TGCGCCAGCAGTCACGCGTGGACTAGCGGAACCTACAATGAGCAGTTCTTC	CASSHAWTSGTYNEQFF
TRBV5-1	.	once	TRBJ1-5	TGCGCCAGCAGCCCAGGGACAAATAACAATCAGCCCCAGCATTTT	CASSPGTNNNQPQHF